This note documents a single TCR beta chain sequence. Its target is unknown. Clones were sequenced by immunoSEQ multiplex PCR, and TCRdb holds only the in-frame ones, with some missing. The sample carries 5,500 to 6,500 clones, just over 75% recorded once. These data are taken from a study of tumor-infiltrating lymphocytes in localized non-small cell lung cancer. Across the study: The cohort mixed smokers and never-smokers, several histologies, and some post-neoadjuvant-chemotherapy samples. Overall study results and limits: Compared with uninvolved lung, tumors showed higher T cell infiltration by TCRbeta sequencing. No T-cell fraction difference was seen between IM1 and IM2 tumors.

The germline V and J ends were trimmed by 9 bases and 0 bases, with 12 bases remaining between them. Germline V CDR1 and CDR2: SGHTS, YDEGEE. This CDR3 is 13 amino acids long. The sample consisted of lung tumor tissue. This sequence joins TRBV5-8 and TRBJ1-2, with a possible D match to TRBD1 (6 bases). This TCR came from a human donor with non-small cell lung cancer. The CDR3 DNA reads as TGTGCCAACCGGGACAACGCTAACTATGGCTACACCTTC. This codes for CANRDNANYGYTF.